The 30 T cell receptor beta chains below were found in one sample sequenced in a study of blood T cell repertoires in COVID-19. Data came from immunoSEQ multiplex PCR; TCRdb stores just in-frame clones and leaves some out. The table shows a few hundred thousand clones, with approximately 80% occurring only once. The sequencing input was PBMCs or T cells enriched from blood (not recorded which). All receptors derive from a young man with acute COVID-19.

CDR3 DNA sequence: TGTGCCAGCAGCGGGCCCGGGGACTACTCTGGAAACACCATATATTTT. Amino acids: CASSGPGDYSGNTIYF. The J gene is TRBJ1-3, the V gene TRBV9; weak D call: TRBD1 (5 bases). There are 16 residues in the CDR3. With 3 bases removed from V and 0 bases from J, the gap between germline ends came to 13 bases. CDR1 is SGDLS and CDR2 is YYNGEE in the germline V gene.

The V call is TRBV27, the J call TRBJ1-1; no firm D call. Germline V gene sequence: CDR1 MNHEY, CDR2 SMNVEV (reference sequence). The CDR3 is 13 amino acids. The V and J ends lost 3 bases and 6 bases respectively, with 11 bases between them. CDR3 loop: CASSLGRSAEAFF. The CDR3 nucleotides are TGTGCCAGCAGTTTGGGCAGATCCGCTGAAGCTTTCTTT.

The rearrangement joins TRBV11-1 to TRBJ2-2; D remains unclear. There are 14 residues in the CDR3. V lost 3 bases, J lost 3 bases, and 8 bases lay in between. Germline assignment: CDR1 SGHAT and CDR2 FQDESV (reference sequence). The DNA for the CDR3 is TGTGCCAGCAGCTTGATGGCCGACACCGGGGAGCTGTTTTTT. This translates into CASSLMADTGELFF.

The CDR3 protein is CASSLNSYYNEQFF. The CDR3 DNA reads as TGTGCCAGCAGCCTGAACTCATACTACAATGAGCAGTTCTTC. The V call is TRBV7-9, the J call TRBJ2-1; D ambiguous. Germline V lookup: CDR1 SEHNR, CDR2 FQNEAQ (reference sequence). The CDR3 spans 14 residues. Trimming pared 5 bases from V and 3 bases from J, leaving 11 bases between.

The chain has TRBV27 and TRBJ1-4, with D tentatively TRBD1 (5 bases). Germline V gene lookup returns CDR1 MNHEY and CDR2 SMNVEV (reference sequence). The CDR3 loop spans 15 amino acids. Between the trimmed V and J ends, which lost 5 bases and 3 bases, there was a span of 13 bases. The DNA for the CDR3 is TGTGCCAGCAGTCCCCCGGACAAAGCTAATGAAAAACTGTTTTTT. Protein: CASSPPDKANEKLFF.

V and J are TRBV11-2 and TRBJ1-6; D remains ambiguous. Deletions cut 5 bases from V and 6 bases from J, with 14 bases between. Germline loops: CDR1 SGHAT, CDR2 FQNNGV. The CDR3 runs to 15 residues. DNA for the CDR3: TGTGCCAGCAGCCCCGAGGGCAGTATTAATTCACCCCTCCACTTT. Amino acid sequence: CASSPEGSINSPLHF.

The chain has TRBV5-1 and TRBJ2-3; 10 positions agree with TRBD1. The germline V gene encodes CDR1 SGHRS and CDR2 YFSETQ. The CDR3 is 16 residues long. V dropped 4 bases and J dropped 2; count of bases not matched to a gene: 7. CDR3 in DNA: TGCGCCAGCAGCGGGGGGACAGGGGCCTACACAGATACGCAGTATTTT. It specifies CASSGGTGAYTDTQYF.

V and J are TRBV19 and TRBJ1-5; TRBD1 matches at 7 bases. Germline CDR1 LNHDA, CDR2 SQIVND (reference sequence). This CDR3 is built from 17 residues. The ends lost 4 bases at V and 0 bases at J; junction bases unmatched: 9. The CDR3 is CASSRGGAGYSNQPQHF. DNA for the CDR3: TGTGCCAGTAGTAGAGGGGGCGCGGGATATAGCAATCAGCCCCAGCATTTT.

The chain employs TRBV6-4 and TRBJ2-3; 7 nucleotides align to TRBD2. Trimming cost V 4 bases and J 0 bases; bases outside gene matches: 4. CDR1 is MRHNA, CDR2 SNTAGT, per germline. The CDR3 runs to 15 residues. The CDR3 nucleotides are TGTGCCAGCAGTGCCTCGGGGGGAAGCACAGATACGCAGTATTTT. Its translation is CASSASGGSTDTQYF.

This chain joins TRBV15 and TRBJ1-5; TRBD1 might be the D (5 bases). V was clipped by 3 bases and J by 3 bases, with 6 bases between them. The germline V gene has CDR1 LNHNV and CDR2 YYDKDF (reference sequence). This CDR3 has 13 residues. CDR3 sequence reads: CATSRGPNQPQHF. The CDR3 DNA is TGTGCCACCAGCAGGGGGCCCAATCAGCCCCAGCATTTT.

The CDR3 DNA reads TGCGCCAGCACGCACACCCCAAGTAACACTGAAGCTTTCTTT. This codes for CASTHTPSNTEAFF. The rearrangement uses TRBV4-1 and TRBJ1-1; D is ambiguous. CDR1 MGHRA and CDR2 YSYEKL come from the germline V gene. CDR3 size: 14 residues. Between the trimmed V and J ends, which lost 7 bases and 2 bases, there was a span of 14 bases.

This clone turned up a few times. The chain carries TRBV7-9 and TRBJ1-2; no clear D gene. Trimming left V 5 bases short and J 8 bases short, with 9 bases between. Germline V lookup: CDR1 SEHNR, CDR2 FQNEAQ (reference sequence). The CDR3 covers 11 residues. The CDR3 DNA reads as TGTGCCAGCAGCGCACCTCGGGGCTACACCTTC. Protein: CASSAPRGYTF.

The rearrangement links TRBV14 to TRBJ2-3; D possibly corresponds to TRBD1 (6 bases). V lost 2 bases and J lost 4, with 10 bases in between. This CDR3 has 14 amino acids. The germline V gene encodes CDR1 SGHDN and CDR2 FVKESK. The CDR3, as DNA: TGTGCCAGCAGCCAATTAACAGGGCCAGATACGCAGTATTTT. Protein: CASSQLTGPDTQYF. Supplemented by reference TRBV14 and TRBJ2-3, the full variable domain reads EAGVTQFPSHSVIEKGQTVTLRCDPISGHDNLYWYRRVMGKEIKFLLHFVKESKQDESGMPNNRFLAERTGGTYSTLKVQPAELEDSGVYFCASSQLTGPDTQYFGPGTRLTVL.

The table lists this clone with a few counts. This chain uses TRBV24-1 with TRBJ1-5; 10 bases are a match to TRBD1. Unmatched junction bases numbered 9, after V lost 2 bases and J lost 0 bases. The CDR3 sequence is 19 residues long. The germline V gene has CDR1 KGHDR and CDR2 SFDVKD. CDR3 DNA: TGTGCCACCAGTGATTATACCCCGGGACAGGGGCATAGCAATCAGCCCCAGCATTTT. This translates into CATSDYTPGQGHSNQPQHF.

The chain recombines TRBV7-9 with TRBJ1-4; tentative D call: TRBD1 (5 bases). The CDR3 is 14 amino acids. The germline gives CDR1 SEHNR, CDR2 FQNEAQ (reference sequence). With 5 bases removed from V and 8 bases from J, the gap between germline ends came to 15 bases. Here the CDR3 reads CASSQNGGTEKLFF. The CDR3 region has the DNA TGTGCCAGCAGCCAAAACGGGGGAACCGAAAAACTGTTTTTT.

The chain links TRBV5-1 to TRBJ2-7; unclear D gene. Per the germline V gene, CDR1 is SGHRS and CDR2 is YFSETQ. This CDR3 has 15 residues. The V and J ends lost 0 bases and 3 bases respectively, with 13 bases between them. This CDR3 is CASSLGASNSYEQYF. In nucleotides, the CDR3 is TGCGCCAGCAGCTTGGGGGCCTCAAATAGCTACGAGCAGTACTTC. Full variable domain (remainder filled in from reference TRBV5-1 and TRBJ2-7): KAGVTQTPRYLIKTRGQQVTLSCSPISGHRSVSWYQQTPGQGLQFLFEYFSETQRNKGNFPGRFSGRQFSNSRSEMNVSTLELGDSALYLCASSLGASNSYEQYFGPGTRLTVT.

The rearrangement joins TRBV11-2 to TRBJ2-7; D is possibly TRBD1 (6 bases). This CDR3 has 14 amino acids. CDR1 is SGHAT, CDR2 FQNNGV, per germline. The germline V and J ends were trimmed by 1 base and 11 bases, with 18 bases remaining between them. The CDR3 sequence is CASSLAPGQTPKYF. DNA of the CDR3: TGTGCCAGCAGCTTAGCCCCCGGACAGACTCCAAAGTACTTC.

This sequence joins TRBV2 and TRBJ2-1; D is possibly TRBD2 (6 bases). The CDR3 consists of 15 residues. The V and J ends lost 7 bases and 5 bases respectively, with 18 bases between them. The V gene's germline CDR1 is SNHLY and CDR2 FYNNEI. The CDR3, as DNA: TGTGCCAGCACCGCTCGTGACGGGGGAAACAATGAGCAGTTCTTC. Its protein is CASTARDGGNNEQFF.

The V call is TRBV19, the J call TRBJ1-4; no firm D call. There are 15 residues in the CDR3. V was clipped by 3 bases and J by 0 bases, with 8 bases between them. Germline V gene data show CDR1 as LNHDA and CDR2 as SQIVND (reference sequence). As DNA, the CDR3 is TGTGCCAGTAGTATTCGGGGTGCAACTAATGAAAAACTGTTTTTT. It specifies CASSIRGATNEKLFF.

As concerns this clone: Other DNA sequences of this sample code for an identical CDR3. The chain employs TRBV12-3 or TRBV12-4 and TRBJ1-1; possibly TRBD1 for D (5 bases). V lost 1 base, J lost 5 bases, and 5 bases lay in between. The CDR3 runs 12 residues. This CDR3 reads CASSLEGTEAFF. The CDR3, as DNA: TGTGCCAGCAGTTTAGAGGGGACTGAAGCTTTCTTT.

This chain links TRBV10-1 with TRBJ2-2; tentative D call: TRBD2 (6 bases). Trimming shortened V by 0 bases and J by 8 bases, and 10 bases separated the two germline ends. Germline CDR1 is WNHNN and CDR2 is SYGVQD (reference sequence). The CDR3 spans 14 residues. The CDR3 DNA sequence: TGCGCCAGCAGTGAGTCGGGAGGAGGTGGGGAGCTGTTTTTT. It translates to CASSESGGGGELFF.

The CDR3 sequence is CASSRGYTEAFF. The CDR3 DNA is TGTGCCAGCAGTAGGGGATATACTGAAGCTTTCTTT. This chain connects TRBV12-3 or TRBV12-4 to TRBJ1-1; weak D call: TRBD1 (5 bases). With 5 bases removed from V and 5 bases from J, the gap between germline ends came to 9 bases. This CDR3 comprises 12 residues.

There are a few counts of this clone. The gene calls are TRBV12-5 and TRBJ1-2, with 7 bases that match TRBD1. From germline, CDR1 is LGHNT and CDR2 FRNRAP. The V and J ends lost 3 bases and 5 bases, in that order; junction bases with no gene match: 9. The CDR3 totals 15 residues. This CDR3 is CASGLGPGTDYGYTF. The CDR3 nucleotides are TGTGCTAGTGGTTTAGGACCCGGGACAGATTATGGCTACACCTTC.

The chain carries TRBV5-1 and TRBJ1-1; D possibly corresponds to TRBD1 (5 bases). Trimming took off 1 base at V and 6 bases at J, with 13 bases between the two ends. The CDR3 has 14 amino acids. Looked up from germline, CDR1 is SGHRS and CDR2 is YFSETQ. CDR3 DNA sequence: TGCGCCAGCAGCTTGAATGGGGGGAGCGCTGAAGCTTTCTTT. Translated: CASSLNGGSAEAFF.

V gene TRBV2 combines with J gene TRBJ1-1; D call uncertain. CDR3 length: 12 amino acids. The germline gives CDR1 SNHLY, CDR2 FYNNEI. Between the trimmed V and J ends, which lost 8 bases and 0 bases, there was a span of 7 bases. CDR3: CASGRLNTEAFF. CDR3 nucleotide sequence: TGTGCCAGCGGCCGCCTGAACACTGAAGCTTTCTTT.

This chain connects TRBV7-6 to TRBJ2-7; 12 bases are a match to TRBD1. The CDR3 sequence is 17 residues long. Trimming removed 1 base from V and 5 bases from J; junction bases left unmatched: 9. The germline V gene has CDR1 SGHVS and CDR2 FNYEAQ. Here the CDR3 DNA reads TGTGCCAGCAGCTTAGAACTAGGGACAGGGGGCTACAACGAGCAGTACTTC. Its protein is CASSLELGTGGYNEQYF.

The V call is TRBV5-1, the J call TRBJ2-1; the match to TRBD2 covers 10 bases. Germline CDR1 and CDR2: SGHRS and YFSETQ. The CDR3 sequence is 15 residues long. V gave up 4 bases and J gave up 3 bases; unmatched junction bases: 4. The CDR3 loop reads CASSDGTSDYNEQFF. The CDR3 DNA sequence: TGCGCCAGCAGCGACGGGACTAGCGACTACAATGAGCAGTTCTTC. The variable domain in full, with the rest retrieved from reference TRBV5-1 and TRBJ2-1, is KAGVTQTPRYLIKTRGQQVTLSCSPISGHRSVSWYQQTPGQGLQFLFEYFSETQRNKGNFPGRFSGRQFSNSRSEMNVSTLELGDSALYLCASSDGTSDYNEQFFGPGTRLTVL.

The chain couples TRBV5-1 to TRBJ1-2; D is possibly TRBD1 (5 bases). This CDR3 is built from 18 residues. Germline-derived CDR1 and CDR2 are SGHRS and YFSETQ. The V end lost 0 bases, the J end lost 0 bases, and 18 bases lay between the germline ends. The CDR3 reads CASSLGGLTRITNYGYTF. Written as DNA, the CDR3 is TGCGCCAGCAGCTTGGGGGGCCTTACAAGAATAACTAACTATGGCTACACCTTC.

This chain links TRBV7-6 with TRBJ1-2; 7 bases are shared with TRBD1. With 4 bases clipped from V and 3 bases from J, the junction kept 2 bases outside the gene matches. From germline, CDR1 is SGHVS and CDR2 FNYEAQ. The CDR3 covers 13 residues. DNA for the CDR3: TGTGCCAGCAGCTCCGGGACAGACTATGGCTACACCTTC. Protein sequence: CASSSGTDYGYTF.

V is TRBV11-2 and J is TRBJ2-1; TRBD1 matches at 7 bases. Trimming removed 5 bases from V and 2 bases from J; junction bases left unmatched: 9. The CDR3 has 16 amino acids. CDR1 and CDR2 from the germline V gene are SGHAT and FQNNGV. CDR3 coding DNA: TGTGCCAGCAGCCCGACCAGGGGGTCTACCTACAATGAGCAGTTCTTC. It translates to CASSPTRGSTYNEQFF.